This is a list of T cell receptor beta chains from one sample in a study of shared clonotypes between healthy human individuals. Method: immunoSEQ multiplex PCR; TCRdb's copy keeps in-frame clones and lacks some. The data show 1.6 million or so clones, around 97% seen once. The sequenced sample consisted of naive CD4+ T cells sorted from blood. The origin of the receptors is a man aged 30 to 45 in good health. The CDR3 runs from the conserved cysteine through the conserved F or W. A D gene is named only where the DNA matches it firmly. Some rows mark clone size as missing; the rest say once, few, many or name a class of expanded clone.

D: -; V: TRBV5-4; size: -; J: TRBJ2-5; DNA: TGTGCCAGCAGTAACTCGCTTCGAATCACAGAGACCCAGTACTTC; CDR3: CASSNSLRITETQYF
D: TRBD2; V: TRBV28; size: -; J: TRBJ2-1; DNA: TGTGCCAGCAGTTTTAGGCTAGCGGGGGCGAGCTCCTACAATGAGCAGTTCTTC; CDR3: CASSFRLAGASSYNEQFF
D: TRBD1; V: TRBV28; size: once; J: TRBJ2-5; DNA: TGTGCCAGCAGTCCCCGTCAATTCAGGGGGCGGGATATAGAGACCCAGTACTTC; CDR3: CASSPRQFRGRDIETQYF
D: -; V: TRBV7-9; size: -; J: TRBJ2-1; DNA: TGTGCCAGCAGCTCACTAGCTATCAATGAGCAGTTCTTC; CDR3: CASSSLAINEQFF
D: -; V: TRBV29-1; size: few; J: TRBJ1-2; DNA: TGCAGCGTTGTTGTAGGGGCCGAGGGCTACACCTTC; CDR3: CSVVVGAEGYTF
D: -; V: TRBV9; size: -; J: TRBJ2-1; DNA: TGTGCCAGCAGCGTAGAGGAGTCACGCTACAATGAGCAGTTCTTC; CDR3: CASSVEESRYNEQFF
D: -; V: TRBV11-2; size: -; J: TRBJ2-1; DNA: TGTGCCAGCAGCTTATATGACAATGAGCAGTTCTTC; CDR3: CASSLYDNEQFF
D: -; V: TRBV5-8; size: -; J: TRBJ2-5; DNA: TGTGCCAGCAGCTCCGGACTACAAGAGACCCAGTACTTC; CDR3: CASSSGLQETQYF
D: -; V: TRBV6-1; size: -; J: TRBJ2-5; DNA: TGTGCCAGCAGTGACGGGGGCTTTGTGGGAGCTCTGGAGACCCAGTACTTC; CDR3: CASSDGGFVGALETQYF
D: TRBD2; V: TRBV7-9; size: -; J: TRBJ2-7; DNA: TGTGCCAGCAGTCTAGCGGGAGGAGCGGTAGAGCAGTACTTC; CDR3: CASSLAGGAVEQYF
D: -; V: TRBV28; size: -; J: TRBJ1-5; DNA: TGTGCCAGCAGTTTCTCGGCCAGGGTGGGCAATCAGCCCCAGCATTTT; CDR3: CASSFSARVGNQPQHF
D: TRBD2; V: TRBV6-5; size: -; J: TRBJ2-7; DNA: TGTGCCAGCAGTTCCTTGGGGACTAGCGGTTACGAGCAGTACTTC; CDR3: CASSSLGTSGYEQYF
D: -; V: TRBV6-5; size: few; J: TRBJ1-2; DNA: TGTGCCAGCAGTTGGGTGGGCAACATCGGGGGCTACACCTTC; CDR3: CASSWVGNIGGYTF
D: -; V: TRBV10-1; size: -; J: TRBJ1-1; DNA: TGCGCCAGCAGTGTCCGCTACGGTAGCGAAGCTTTCTTT; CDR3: CASSVRYGSEAFF
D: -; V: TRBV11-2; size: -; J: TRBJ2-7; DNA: TGTGCCAGCAGCTCCCCTAGGCGGAGCTCCTACGAGCAGTACTTC; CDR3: CASSSPRRSSYEQYF
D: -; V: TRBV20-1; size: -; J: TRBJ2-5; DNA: TGCAGTCCAGCGGTCCAAGAGACCCAGTACTTC; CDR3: CSPAVQETQYF
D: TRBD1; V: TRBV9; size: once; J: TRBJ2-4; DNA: TGTGCCAGCAGCGTACCGGGACAGGGTGTACCTCCGGCCAAAAACATTCAGTACTTC; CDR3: CASSVPGQGVPPAKNIQYF
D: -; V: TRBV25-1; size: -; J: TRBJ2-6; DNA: TGTGCCAGCAGTGAATTCCAGGGCATTGGGGCCAACGTCCTGACTTTC; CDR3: CASSEFQGIGANVLTF
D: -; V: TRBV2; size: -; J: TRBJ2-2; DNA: TGTGCCAGCAGGACGATTAACACCGGGGAGCTGTTTTTT; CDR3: CASRTINTGELFF
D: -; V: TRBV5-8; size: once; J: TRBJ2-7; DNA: TGTGCCAGCAGCTTGGGTTCGCGGGACCCCTACGAGCAGTACTTC; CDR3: CASSLGSRDPYEQYF
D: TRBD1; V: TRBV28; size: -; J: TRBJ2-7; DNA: TGTGCCAGCAGACGACAGGGGATCGGCTACGAGCAGTACTTC; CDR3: CASRRQGIGYEQYF
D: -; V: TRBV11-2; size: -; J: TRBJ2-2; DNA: TGTGCCAGCAGCTCCACACGGCCCTCCACCGGGGAGCTGTTTTTT; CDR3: CASSSTRPSTGELFF
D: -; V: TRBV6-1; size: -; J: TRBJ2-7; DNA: TGTGCCAGCAGTGACCCTTCAAGGGGAAATGGCTACGAGCAGTACTTC; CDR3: CASSDPSRGNGYEQYF
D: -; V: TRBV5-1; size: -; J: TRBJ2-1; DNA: TGCGCCAGCAGCTTGATACCAGCGGTCGGGGGCAATGAGCAGTTCTTC; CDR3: CASSLIPAVGGNEQFF
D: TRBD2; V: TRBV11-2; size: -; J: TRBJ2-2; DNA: TGTGCCAGCAGCTTAGAACTAGCGGGAAAGAACACCGGGGAGCTGTTTTTT; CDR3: CASSLELAGKNTGELFF
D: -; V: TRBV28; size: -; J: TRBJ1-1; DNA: TGTGCCAGCAGTTTATCCACTGAAGCTTTCTTT; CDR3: CASSLSTEAFF
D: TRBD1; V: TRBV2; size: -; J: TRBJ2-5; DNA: TGTGCCAGCACCGGGACAGGGCAAGAGACCCAGTACTTC; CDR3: CASTGTGQETQYF
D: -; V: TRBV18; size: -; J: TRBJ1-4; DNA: TGTGCCAGCTCTCGACAGGTCACTAATGAAAAACTGTTTTTT; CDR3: CASSRQVTNEKLFF
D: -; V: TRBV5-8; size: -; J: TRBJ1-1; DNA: TGTGCCAGCAGCTTGGCCCCAACCCGGACTGAAGCTTTCTTT; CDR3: CASSLAPTRTEAFF
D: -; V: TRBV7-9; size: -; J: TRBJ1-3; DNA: TGTGCCAGCAGCTTAGCGCTCCAGGGGACAAACTCTGGAAACACCATATATTTT; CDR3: CASSLALQGTNSGNTIYF
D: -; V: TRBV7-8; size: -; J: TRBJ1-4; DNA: TGTGCCAGCAGCCGTATGGTTGGGGAAAAACTGTTTTTT; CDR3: CASSRMVGEKLFF
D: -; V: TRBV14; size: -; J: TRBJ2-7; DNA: TGTGCCAGCAGCCAAGTTGCGAGGGGCAGGACCTACGAGCAGTACTTC; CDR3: CASSQVARGRTYEQYF
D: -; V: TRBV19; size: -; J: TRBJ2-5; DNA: TGTGCCAGTAGTATAGTTCCGGGCTATAGGGAGACCCAGTACTTC; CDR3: CASSIVPGYRETQYF
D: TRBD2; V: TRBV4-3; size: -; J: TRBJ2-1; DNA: TGCGCCAGCAGCCTAGGGACTAGCGGGAGATACAATGAGCAGTTCTTC; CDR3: CASSLGTSGRYNEQFF
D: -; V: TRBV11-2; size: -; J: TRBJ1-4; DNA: TGTGCCAGTCGGCAGGTCCGTAATGAAAAACTGTTTTTT; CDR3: CASRQVRNEKLFF
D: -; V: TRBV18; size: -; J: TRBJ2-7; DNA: TGTGCCAGCTCACCAGCCCTCTCCTACGAGCAGTACTTC; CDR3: CASSPALSYEQYF
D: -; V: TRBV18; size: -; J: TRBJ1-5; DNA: TGTGCCAGCTCACCACTTGGGAGTTATCAGCCCCAGCATTTT; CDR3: CASSPLGSYQPQHF
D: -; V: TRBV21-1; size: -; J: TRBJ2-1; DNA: TGTGCCAGCATCCAAGCGGGAGCTTACAATGAGCAGTTCTTC; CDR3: CASIQAGAYNEQFF
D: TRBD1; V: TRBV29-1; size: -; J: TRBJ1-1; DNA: TGCAGCGCGGACAGGGCGAACACTGAAGCTTTCTTT; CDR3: CSADRANTEAFF
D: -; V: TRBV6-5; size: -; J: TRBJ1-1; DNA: TGTGCCAGCAGACAGGGGAACACTGAAGCTTTCTTT; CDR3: CASRQGNTEAFF